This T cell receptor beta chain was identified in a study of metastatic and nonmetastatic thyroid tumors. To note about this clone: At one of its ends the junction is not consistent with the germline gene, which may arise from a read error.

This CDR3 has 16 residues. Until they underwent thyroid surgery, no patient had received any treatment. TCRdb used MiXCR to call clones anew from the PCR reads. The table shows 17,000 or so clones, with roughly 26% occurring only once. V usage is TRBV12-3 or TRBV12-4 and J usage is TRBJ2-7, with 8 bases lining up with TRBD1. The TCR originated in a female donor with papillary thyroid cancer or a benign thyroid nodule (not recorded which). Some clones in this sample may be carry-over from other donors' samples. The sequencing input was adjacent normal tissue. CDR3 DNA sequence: TGTGCCAGCAGTTCGAAGTGGACAGGGAGCTCCTACGAGCATTACTTC. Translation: CASSSKWTGSSYEHYF.